This T cell receptor beta chain was found in a study of T cells in localized non-small cell lung cancer. Clones were read by immunoSEQ multiplex PCR, and TCRdb kept only the in-frame ones, dropping some. Of tens of thousands of clones in the sample, roughly 79% are singletons; the top ten hold about 7%. This clone has only one observation. Its target is unknown. The V and J ends lost 7 bases and 0 bases respectively, with 10 bases between them. The CDR3 has 13 residues. CDR1 and CDR2 (germline): ENHRY, SYGVKD. Findings and limits, study-wide: Heterogeneity stays possible, as sequencing covered only one tumor region. Adjacent lung was found to contain a median roughly 60 of the top 100 tumor clones. Uninvolved adjacent lung showed higher T cell clonality than tumor.

This rearrangement joins TRBV10-3 to TRBJ2-7; D not resolved. This TCR came from a male donor aged 60 or older with stage II lung adenocarcinoma. The specimen comprised peripheral blood mononuclear cells, sampled before any cancer treatment. The CDR3 DNA follows: TGTGCCATCAAGGACGCGTTCTCCTACGAGCAGTACTTC. Translated, it gives CAIKDAFSYEQYF.